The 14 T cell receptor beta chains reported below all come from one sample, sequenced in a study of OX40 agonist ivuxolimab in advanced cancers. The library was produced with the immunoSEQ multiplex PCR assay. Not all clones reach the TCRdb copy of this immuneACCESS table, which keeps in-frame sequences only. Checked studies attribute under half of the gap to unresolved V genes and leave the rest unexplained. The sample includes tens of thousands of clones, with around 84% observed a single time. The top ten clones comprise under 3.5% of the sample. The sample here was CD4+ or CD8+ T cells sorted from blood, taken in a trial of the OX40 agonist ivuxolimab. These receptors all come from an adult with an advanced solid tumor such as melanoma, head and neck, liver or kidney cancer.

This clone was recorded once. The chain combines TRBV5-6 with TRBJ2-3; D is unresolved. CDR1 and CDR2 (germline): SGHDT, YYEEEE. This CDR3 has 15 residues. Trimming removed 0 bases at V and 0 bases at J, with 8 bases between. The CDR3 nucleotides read TGTGCCAGCAGCTTGGGGCTAACTAGCACAGATACGCAGTATTTT. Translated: CASSLGLTSTDTQYF.

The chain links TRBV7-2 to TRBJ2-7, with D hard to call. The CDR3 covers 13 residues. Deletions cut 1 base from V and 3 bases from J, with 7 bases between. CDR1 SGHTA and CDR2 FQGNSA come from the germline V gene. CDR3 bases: TGTGCCAGCAGCTTAGTTTTTGGCTACGAGCAGTACGTC. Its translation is CASSLVFGYEQYV.

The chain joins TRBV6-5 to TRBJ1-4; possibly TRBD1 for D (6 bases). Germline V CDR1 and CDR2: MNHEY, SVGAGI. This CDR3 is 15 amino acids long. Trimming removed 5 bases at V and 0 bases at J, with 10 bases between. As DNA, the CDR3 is TGTGCCAGCAGTAAACAGGGAGCAACTAATGAAAAACTGTTTTTT. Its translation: CASSKQGATNEKLFF.

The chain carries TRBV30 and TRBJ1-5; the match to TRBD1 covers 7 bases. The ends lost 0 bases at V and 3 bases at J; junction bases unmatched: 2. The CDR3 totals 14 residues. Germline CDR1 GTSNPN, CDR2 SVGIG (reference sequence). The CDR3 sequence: CAWSVGTDNQPQHF. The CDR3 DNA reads TGTGCCTGGAGTGTGGGGACAGACAATCAGCCCCAGCATTTT.

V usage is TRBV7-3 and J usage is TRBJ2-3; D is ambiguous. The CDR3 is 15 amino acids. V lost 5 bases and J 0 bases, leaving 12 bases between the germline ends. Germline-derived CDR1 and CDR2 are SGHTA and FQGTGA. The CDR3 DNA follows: TGTGCCAGCAGCCGGAGCCCCACTAGCACAGATACGCAGTATTTT. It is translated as CASSRSPTSTDTQYF.

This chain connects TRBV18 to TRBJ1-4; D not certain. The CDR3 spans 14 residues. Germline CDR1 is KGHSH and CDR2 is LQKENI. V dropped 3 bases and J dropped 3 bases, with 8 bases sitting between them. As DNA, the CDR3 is TGTGCCAGCTCACCTGGAGGGTCTAATGAAAAACTGTTTTTT. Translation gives CASSPGGSNEKLFF.

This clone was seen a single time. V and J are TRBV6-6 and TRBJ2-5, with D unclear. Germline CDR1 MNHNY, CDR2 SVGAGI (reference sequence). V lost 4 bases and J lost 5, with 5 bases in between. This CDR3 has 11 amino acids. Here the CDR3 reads CASSFAETQYF. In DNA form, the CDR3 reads TGTGCCAGCAGTTTCGCGGAGACCCAGTACTTC.

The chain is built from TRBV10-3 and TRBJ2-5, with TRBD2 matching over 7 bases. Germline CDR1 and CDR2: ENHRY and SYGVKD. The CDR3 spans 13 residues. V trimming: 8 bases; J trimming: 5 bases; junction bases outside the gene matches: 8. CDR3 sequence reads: CAIDNGRGETQYF. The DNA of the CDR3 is TGTGCCATCGATAATGGGCGGGGGGAGACCCAGTACTTC.

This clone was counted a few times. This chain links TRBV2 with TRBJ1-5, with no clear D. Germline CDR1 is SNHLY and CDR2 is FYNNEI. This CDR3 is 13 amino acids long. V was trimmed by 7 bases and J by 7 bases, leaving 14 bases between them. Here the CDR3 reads CASKTSGGQPQHF. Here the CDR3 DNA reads TGTGCCAGCAAGACAAGTGGTGGCCAGCCCCAGCATTTT.

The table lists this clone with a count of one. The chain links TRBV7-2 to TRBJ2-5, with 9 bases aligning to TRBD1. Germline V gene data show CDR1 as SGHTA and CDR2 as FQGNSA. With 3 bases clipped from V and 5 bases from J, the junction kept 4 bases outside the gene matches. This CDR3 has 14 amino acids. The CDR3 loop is CASSFRQGDETQYF. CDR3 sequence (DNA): TGTGCCAGCAGCTTTCGACAGGGGGATGAGACCCAGTACTTC.

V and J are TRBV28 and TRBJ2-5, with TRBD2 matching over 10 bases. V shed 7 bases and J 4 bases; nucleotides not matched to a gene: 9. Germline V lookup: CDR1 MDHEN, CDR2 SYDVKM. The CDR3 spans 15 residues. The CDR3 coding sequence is TGTGCCAGCACTACAGGGCTAGCGGGGGTAGAGACCCAGTACTTC. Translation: CASTTGLAGVETQYF.

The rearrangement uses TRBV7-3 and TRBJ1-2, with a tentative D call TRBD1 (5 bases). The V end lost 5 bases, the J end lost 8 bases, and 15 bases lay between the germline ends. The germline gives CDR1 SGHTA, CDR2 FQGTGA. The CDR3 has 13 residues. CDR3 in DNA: TGTGCCAGCAGCCCCGATGGGGACGGGGGCTACACCTTC. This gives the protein CASSPDGDGGYTF.

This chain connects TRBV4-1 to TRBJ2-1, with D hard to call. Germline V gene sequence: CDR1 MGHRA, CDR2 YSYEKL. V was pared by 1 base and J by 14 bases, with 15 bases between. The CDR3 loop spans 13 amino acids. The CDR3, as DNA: TGCGCCAGCAGCCAAGTCGATATAGTAGAGAAGTTCTTC. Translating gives CASSQVDIVEKFF.

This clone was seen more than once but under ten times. The CDR3 is CASSTGPTYEQYV. CDR3 sequence (DNA): TGTGCCAGCAGCACCGGACCGACCTACGAGCAGTACGTC. The gene calls are TRBV28 and TRBJ2-7; no clear D. This CDR3 is 13 amino acids long. The V end was cut by 6 bases, the J end by 2 bases, with 11 bases between. CDR1 is MDHEN and CDR2 is SYDVKM in the germline V gene.